This TCR beta chain is drawn from a study of STAT5B mutations in CD4+ large granular lymphocyte leukemia. Study summary: The CDR3 'QG' motif was associated with a particular HLA allele among healthy donors.

Controls came from buffy coats of healthy blood donors. A single count supports this clone. The antigen remains unidentified. The CDR3 extends over 15 amino acids. Trimming took 6 bases from V and 0 from J, leaving 13 bases between them. Germline V gene sequence: CDR1 SGDLS, CDR2 YYNGEE. This table comes from immunoSEQ multiplex PCR, and its TCRdb copy is limited to in-frame clones, with some not included. The table shows 25,000 to 40,000 clones, with roughly four fifths occurring only once. General study results and limits: Compared with healthy controls (2/35), patient top clones favored TRBV06 (8/27). About 26% of private leukemic clonotypes occurred rarely in other patients' non-leukemic repertoires.

The clonotype was recovered from a human donor in good health. Sequencing was carried out using CD4+ T cells from blood buffy coats. V gene TRBV9 combines with J gene TRBJ2-1; D gene ambiguous. The CDR3: CASTLAGSSYNEQFF. The CDR3 bases are TGTGCCAGCACCCTCGCCGGAAGCTCCTACAATGAGCAGTTCTTC. Full variable domain (missing parts from reference TRBV9 and TRBJ2-1): DSGVTQTPKHLITATGQRVTLRCSPRSGDLSVYWYQQSLDQGLQFLIQYYNGEERAKGNILERFSAQQFPDLHSELNLSSLELGDSALYFCASTLAGSSYNEQFFGPGTRLTVL.